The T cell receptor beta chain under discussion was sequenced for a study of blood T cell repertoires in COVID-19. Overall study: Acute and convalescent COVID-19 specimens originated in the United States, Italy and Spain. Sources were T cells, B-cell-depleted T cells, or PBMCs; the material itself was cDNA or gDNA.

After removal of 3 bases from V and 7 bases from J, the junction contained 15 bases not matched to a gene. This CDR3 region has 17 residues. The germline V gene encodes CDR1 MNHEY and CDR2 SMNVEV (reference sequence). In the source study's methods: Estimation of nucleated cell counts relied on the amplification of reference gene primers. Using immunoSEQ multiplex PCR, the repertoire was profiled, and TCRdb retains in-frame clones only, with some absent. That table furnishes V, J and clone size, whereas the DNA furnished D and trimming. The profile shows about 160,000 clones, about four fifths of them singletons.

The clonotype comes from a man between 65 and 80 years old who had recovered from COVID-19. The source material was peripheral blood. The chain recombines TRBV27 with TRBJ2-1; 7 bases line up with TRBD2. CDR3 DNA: TGTGCCAGCAGTTTCTCACTAGGGCTAGCGGACGGAAATGAGCAGTTCTTC. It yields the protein CASSFSLGLADGNEQFF.